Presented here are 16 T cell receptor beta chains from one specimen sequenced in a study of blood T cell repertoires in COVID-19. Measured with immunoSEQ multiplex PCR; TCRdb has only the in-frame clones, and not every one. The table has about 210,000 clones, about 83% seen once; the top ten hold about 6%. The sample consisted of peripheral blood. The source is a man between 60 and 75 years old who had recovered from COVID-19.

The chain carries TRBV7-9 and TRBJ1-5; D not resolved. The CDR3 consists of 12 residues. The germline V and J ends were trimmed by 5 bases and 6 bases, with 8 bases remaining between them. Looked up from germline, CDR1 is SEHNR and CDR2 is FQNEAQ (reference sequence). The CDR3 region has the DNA TGTGCCAGCAGCACCGGAGTTCAGCCCCAGCATTTT. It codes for CASSTGVQPQHF.

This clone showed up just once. CDR3 nucleotides: TGCGCCAGCAGCCAAGATCCGGGACAGGGGGCAGATACGCAGTATTTT. Translated, it gives CASSQDPGQGADTQYF. The chain uses TRBV4-3 and TRBJ2-3; 11 bases map to TRBD1. The CDR3 has 16 residues. V shed 0 bases and J 4 bases; nucleotides not matched to a gene: 3. Per germline, CDR1 LGHNA and CDR2 YSLEER.

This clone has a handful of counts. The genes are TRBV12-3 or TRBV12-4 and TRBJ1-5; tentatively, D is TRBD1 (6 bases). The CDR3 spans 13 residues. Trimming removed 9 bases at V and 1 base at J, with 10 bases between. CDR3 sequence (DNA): TGTGCCAGTTTAGGGGGAAGCAATCAGCCCCAGCATTTT. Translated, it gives CASLGGSNQPQHF.

The CDR3 reads CASSLYSEAFF. CDR3 sequence (DNA): TGTGCCAGCAGTCTATACAGTGAAGCTTTCTTT. V is TRBV12-3 or TRBV12-4 and J is TRBJ1-1; no clear D. V lost 5 bases to trimming and J lost 7 bases, with 8 bases between them. There are 11 residues in the CDR3.

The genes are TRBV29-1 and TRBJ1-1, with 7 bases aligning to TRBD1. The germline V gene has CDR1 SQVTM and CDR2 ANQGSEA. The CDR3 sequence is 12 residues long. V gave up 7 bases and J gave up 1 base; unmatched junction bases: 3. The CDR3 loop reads CSARTGNTEAFF. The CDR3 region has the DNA TGCAGCGCCCGGACAGGGAACACTGAAGCTTTCTTT.

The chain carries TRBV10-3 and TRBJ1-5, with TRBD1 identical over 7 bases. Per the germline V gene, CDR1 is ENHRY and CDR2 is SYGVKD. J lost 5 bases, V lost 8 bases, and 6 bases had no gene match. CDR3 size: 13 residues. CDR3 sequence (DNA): TGTGCCATCGGTGGACAGGTACATCAGCCCCAGCATTTT. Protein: CAIGGQVHQPQHF.

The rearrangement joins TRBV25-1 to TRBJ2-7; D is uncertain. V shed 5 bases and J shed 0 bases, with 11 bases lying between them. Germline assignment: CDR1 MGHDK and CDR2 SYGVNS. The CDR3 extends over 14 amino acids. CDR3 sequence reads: CASSRSVSSYEQYF. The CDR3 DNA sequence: TGTGCCAGCAGTCGAAGCGTTAGCTCCTACGAGCAGTACTTC.

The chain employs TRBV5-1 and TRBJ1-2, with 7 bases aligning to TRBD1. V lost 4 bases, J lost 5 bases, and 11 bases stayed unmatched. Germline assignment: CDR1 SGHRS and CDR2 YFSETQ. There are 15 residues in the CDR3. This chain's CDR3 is CASSPAPGGQYGYTF. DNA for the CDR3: TGCGCCAGCAGCCCGGCACCAGGGGGTCAATATGGCTACACCTTC.

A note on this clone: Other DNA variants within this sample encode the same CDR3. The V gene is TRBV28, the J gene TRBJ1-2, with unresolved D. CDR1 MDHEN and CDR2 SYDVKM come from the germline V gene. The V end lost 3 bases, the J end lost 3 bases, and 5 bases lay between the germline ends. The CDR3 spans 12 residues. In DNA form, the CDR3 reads TGTGCCAGCAGTTTGGCAGACTATGGCTACACCTTC. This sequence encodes CASSLADYGYTF.

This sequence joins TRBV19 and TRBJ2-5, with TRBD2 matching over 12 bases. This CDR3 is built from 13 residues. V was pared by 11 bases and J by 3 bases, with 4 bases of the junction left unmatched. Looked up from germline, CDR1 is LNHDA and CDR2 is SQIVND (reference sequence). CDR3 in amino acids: CAARTSGEETQYF. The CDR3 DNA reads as TGTGCCGCAAGGACTAGCGGGGAAGAGACCCAGTACTTC.

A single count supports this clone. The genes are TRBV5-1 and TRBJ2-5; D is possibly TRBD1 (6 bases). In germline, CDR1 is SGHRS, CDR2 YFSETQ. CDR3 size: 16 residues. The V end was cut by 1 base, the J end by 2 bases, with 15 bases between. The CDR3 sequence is CASSLSPGTKQETQYF. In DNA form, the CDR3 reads TGCGCCAGCAGCTTGTCTCCCGGGACAAAGCAAGAGACCCAGTACTTC.

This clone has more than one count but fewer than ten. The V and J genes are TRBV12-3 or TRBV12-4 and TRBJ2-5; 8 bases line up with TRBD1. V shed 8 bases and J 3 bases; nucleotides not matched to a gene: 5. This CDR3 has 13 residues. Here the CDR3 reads CASGRTGKETQYF. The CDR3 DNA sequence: TGTGCCAGCGGAAGGACAGGGAAAGAGACCCAGTACTTC.

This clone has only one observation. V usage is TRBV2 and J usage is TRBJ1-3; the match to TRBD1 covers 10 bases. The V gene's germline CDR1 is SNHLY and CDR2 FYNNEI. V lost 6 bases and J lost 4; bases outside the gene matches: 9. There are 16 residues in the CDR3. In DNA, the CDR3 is TGTGCCAGCAGCCGGGACAGGGGAGGGTGGGGAAACACCATATATTTT. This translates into CASSRDRGGWGNTIYF.

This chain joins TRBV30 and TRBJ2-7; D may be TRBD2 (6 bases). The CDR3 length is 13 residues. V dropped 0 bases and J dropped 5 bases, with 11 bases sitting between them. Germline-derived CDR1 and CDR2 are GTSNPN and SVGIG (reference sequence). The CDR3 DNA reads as TGTGCCTGGAGTGTACGGGGGAATGACGAGCAGTACTTC. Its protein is CAWSVRGNDEQYF.

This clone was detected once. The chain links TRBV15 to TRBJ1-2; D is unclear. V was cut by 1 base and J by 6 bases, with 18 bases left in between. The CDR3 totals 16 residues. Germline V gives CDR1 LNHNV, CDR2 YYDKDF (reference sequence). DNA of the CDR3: TGTGCCACCAGCAGAGGTGGAGGCAGTTCCTACGATGGCTACACCTTC. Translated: CATSRGGGSSYDGYTF.

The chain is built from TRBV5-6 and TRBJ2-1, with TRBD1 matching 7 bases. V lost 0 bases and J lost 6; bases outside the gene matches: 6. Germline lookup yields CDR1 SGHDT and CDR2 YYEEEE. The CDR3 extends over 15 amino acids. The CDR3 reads CASSLVGGAGNEQFF. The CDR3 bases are TGTGCCAGCAGCTTGGTAGGGGGCGCGGGCAATGAGCAGTTCTTC.